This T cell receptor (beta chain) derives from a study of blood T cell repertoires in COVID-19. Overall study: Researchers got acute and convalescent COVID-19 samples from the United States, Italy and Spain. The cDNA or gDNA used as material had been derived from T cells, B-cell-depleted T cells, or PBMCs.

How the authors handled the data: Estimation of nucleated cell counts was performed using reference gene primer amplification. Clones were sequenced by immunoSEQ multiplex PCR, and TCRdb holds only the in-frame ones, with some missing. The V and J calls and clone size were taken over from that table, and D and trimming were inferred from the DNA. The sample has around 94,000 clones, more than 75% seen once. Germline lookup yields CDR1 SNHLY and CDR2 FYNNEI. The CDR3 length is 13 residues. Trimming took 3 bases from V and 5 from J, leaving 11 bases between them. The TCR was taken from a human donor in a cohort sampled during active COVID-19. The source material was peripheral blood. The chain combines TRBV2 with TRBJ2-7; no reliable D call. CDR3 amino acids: CASSEFQVDEQYF. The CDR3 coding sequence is TGTGCCAGCAGTGAGTTCCAGGTCGACGAGCAGTACTTC.